This T cell receptor (beta chain) came from a study of cytomegalovirus exposure and HLA in healthy donors. V lost 0 bases, J lost 5 bases, and 5 bases lay in between. The CDR3 length is 13 residues. Per germline, CDR1 PRHDT and CDR2 FYEKMQ (reference sequence). Study conclusions and caveats: A further, later analysis showed that HLA-associated TCR beta chains (compared with equally common others) were more clonally expanded. Solely CMV serostatus was available to characterize immune exposure. There was a cluster of highly shared sequence variants that was likely a sequencing artifact.

The donors gave bone marrow, and they were healthy. Remarks on this clone: Its antigen is currently unknown.

The PCR had 60 Vbeta and 13 Jbeta primers. Using immunoSEQ multiplex PCR, the repertoire was profiled, and TCRdb retains in-frame clones only, with some absent. The sample records fewer than 40,000 clones, around two thirds being singletons. The specimen was PBMCs. V usage is TRBV13 and J usage is TRBJ1-5, with D uncertain. The receptor was derived from a man aged 50-59 years in good health and CMV-seropositive. The CDR3, as DNA: TGTGCCAGCAGCTTAGGCCGTCATCAGCCCCAGCATTTT. Amino acid sequence: CASSLGRHQPQHF.